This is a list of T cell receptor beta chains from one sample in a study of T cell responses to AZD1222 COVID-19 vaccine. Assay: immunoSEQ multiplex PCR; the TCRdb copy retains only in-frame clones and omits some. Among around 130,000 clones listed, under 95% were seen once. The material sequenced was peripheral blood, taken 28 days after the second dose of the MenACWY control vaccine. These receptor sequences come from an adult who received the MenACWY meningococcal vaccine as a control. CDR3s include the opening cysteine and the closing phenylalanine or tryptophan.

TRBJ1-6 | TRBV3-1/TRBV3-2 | CASSQGGGFAYNSPLHF
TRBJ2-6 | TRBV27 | CASSLQRQRANVLTF
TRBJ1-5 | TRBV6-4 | CASRPGQGDYSNQPQHF
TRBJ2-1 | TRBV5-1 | CASSLMGGPSGRDEQFF
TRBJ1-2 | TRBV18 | CASSPQSGQRGPYGYTF
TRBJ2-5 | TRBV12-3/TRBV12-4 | CASSSTVETQYF
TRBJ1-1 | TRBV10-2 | CASSPLTGGAEAFF
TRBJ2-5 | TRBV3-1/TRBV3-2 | CASSTRTGGWETQYF
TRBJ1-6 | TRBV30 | CAWAGRADSPLHF
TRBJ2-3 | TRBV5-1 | CASRPNRQGADTQYF
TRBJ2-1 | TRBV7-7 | CASSLGSSSEQFF
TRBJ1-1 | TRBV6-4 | CASSAGFNTEAFF
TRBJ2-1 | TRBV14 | CASSRTRDGEQFF